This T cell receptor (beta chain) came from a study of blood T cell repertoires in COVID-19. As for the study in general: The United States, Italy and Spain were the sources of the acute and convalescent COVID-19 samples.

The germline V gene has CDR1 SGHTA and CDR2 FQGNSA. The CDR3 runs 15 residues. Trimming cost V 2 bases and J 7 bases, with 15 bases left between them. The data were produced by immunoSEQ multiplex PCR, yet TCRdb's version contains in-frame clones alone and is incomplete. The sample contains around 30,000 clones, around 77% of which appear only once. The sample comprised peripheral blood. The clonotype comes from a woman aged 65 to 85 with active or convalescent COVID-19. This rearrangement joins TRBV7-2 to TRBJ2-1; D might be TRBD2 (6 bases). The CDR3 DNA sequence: TGTGCCAGCAGCTTAACCTCCTTTAGCGGTAATGAGCAGTTCTTC. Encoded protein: CASSLTSFSGNEQFF.